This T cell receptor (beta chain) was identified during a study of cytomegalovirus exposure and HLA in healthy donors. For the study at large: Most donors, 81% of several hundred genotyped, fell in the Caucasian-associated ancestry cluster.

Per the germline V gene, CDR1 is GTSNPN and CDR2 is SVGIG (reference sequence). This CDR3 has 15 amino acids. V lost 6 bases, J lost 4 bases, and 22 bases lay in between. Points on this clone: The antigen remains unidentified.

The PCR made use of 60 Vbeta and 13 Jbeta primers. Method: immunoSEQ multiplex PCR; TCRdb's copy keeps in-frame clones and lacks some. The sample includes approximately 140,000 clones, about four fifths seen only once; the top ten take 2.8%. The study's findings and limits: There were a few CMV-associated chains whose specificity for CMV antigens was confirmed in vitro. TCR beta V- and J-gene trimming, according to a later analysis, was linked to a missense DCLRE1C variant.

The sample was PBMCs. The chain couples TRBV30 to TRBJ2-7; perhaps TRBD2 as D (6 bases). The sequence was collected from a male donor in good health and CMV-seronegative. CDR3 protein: CACINGGANSYEQYF. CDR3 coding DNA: TGTGCCTGCATAAACGGGGGAGCGAATTCTTACGAGCAGTACTTC.